These 31 T cell receptor beta chains were all obtained from the same sample, sequenced in a study of shared clonotypes between healthy human individuals. Measured with immunoSEQ multiplex PCR; TCRdb has only the in-frame clones, and not every one. The repertoire has roughly 480,000 clones, 65% to 80% of them found once; the top ten carry approximately 12%. Input material: PBMCs. The receptors were sampled from a woman in her thirties or forties in good health. Some clones in this sample may be carry-over from other donors' samples.

Note on this clone: One end of the junction is discordant with germline, which a read error may explain. This chain uses TRBV5-1 with TRBJ2-7; D is perhaps TRBD1 (6 bases). The CDR3 is made up of 15 amino acids. CDR1 is SGHRS, CDR2 YFSETQ, per germline. CDR3 amino acids: CASRLGWTESYEQYF. The DNA for the CDR3 is TGCGCCAGCAGATTGGGGTGGACAGAGTCCTACGAGCAGTACTTC.

CDR3: CASSEPDSGMNTEAFF. CDR3 nucleotide sequence: TGTGCCAGCAGTGAACCGGACAGCGGCATGAACACTGAAGCTTTCTTT. J is TRBJ1-1 and V is TRBV2; possible D gene TRBD1, 6 bases. The CDR3 contains 16 residues. CDR1 and CDR2 from the germline V gene are SNHLY and FYNNEI. V was shortened by 2 bases and J by 0 bases, with 13 bases between the two germline ends.

Worth noting for this clone: A read error may explain this, as a much larger clone is one base away. The chain recombines TRBV6-1 with TRBJ1-1; the D gene is possibly TRBD1 (6 bases). CDR1 is MNHNS, CDR2 SASEGT, per germline. The CDR3 spans 15 residues. V was trimmed by 5 bases and J by 0 bases, leaving 13 bases between them. The CDR3 region is CASSPLDSMNTEAFF. The CDR3 bases are TGTGCCAGCAGTCCCCTGGACAGTATGAACACTGAAGCTTTCTTT.

The chain couples TRBV9 to TRBJ1-1, with D perhaps TRBD1 (6 bases). CDR3 length equals 16 residues. Germline CDR1 SGDLS, CDR2 YYNGEE. The V and J ends lost 0 bases and 0 bases respectively, with 12 bases between them. CDR3 DNA sequence: TGTGCCAGCAGCGTAGGTGGGGGGCTGTTGAACACTGAAGCTTTCTTT. Its protein product is CASSVGGGLLNTEAFF.

This chain's CDR3 is CASSLEDNEQFF. The CDR3 nucleotides are TGTGCCAGCAGCTTAGAGGATAATGAGCAGTTCTTC. This rearrangement joins TRBV7-9 to TRBJ2-1; no clear D. V lost 1 base to trimming and J lost 7 bases, with 5 bases between them. The CDR3 runs 12 residues. Germline V gene sequence: CDR1 SEHNR, CDR2 FQNEAQ (reference sequence). Using reference TRBV7-9 and TRBJ2-1 for the parts outside the CDR3, the full variable domain is DTGVSQNPRHKITKRGQNVTFRCDPISEHNRLYWYRQTLGQGPEFLTYFQNEAQLEKSRLLSDRFSAERPKGSFSTLEIQRTEQGDSAMYLCASSLEDNEQFFGPGTRLTVL.

V and J are TRBV19 and TRBJ2-7; D not certain. The V end was cut by 7 bases, the J end by 1 base, with 14 bases between. There are 14 residues in the CDR3. The V gene's germline CDR1 is LNHDA and CDR2 SQIVND (reference sequence). As DNA, the CDR3 is TGTGCCAGTAAGGCGCAACTCCTTTCCTACGAGCAGTACTTC. It encodes CASKAQLLSYEQYF.

The chain uses TRBV28 and TRBJ2-7; no clear D. The CDR3 sequence is 12 residues long. V was pared by 7 bases and J by 3 bases, with 10 bases between. Germline CDR1 and CDR2: MDHEN and SYDVKM. CDR3 protein: CASTKHLYEQYF. The CDR3 DNA sequence: TGTGCCAGCACCAAACACCTCTACGAGCAGTACTTC.

This chain links TRBV7-6 with TRBJ2-7; D ambiguous. Germline V CDR1 and CDR2: SGHVS, FNYEAQ. The germline V and J ends were trimmed by 5 bases and 3 bases, with 17 bases remaining between them. CDR3 length: 15 amino acids. The CDR3: CASSLRPPANYEQYF. The CDR3 nucleotides are TGTGCCAGCAGCCTAAGACCCCCAGCCAACTACGAGCAGTACTTC.

The chain links TRBV30 to TRBJ2-1; 12 nucleotides agree with TRBD2. Germline V CDR1 and CDR2: GTSNPN, SVGIG (reference sequence). After removal of 2 bases from V and 6 bases from J, the junction contained 5 bases not matched to a gene. This CDR3 has 15 residues. The chain's CDR3 is CAWSRLAGVGNEQFF. The CDR3, as DNA: TGTGCCTGGAGTCGACTAGCGGGAGTGGGCAATGAGCAGTTCTTC.

The V gene is TRBV5-4, the J gene TRBJ1-1; TRBD1 might be the D (5 bases). The CDR3 contains 16 residues. Germline V gene data show CDR1 as SGHNT and CDR2 as YYREEE (reference sequence). V was shortened by 0 bases and J by 1 base, with 13 bases between the two germline ends. In DNA form, the CDR3 reads TGTGCCAGCAGCTTGGGGGGGGAAAGGCGGAACACTGAAGCTTTCTTT. This encodes CASSLGGERRNTEAFF. The complete variable domain, with remaining parts taken from reference TRBV5-4 and TRBJ1-1, reads ETGVTQSPTHLIKTRGQQVTLRCSSQSGHNTVSWYQQALGQGPQFIFQYYREEENGRGNFPPRFSGLQFPNYSSELNVNALELDDSALYLCASSLGGERRNTEAFFGQGTRLTVV.

V is TRBV13 and J is TRBJ1-1; D is unclear. V lost 3 bases and J lost 0, with 14 bases in between. CDR3 length equals 16 residues. Germline values: CDR1 PRHDT, CDR2 FYEKMQ (reference sequence). The CDR3 is CASSFIFRRMNTEAFF. The CDR3 nucleotides read TGTGCCAGCAGCTTTATTTTTAGGAGGATGAACACTGAAGCTTTCTTT.

The genes are TRBV28 and TRBJ2-7; TRBD1 matches 10 bases. Germline values: CDR1 MDHEN, CDR2 SYDVKM. V was pared by 4 bases and J by 2 bases, with 5 bases of the junction left unmatched. This CDR3 is 15 amino acids long. In nucleotides, the CDR3 is TGTGCCAGCAGTTCCCCCGGACAGGGGGCCTACGAGCAGTACTTC. Its protein is CASSSPGQGAYEQYF.

This clone was found a few times. This chain joins TRBV6-1 and TRBJ1-5; D unresolved. Per the germline V gene, CDR1 is MNHNS and CDR2 is SASEGT. Trimming left V 3 bases short and J 7 bases short, with 10 bases between. There are 13 residues in the CDR3. The CDR3 reads CASSDLSEQPQHF. The CDR3 DNA follows: TGTGCCAGCAGTGACTTATCCGAACAGCCCCAGCATTTT.

This chain uses TRBV28 with TRBJ2-5, with D possibly being TRBD1 (6 bases). The CDR3 loop spans 15 amino acids. Trimming stripped 5 bases from V and 4 bases from J, with 17 bases between. Germline-derived CDR1 and CDR2 are MDHEN and SYDVKM. The CDR3 here is CASSMIYRARETQYF. The CDR3 coding sequence is TGTGCCAGCAGTATGATCTACAGGGCAAGAGAGACCCAGTACTTC.

The genes are TRBV10-3 and TRBJ2-3, with TRBD2 matching over 9 bases. Germline trimming cut 6 bases from V and 1 base from J; bases unmatched to any gene: 11. The CDR3 has 17 amino acids. CDR1 and CDR2 from the germline V gene are ENHRY and SYGVKD. Here the CDR3 DNA reads TGTGCCATCAGCGCATCCCTTGGCGGGAGGGGCACAGATACGCAGTATTTT. This sequence encodes CAISASLGGRGTDTQYF.

The chain recombines TRBV7-2 with TRBJ2-7; 11 nucleotides match TRBD2. The germline V gene encodes CDR1 SGHTA and CDR2 FQGNSA. This CDR3 spans 14 amino acids. J gave up 6 bases and V 5 bases, and 6 bases lay outside the gene matches. The chain's CDR3 is CASSPLAGAVEQYF. CDR3 DNA: TGTGCCAGCAGCCCACTAGCGGGAGCTGTCGAGCAGTACTTC.

The chain couples TRBV5-1 to TRBJ2-6; 8 bases are shared with TRBD2. The CDR3 consists of 17 residues. J gave up 2 bases and V 2 bases, and 6 bases lay outside the gene matches. Germline V gives CDR1 SGHRS, CDR2 YFSETQ. The CDR3 sequence: CASSLSGRAAGANVLTF. For the CDR3, the DNA is TGCGCCAGCAGCTTATCCGGGAGGGCCGCTGGGGCCAACGTCCTGACTTTC.

The chain links TRBV6-5 to TRBJ2-7, with 8 positions matching TRBD2. CDR1 is MNHEY and CDR2 is SVGAGI in the germline V gene. The CDR3 has 14 residues. After removal of 6 bases from V and 3 bases from J, the junction contained 7 bases not matched to a gene. CDR3 loop: CASSQREPHYEQYF. CDR3 nucleotide sequence: TGTGCCAGCAGCCAGCGGGAGCCCCACTACGAGCAGTACTTC.

The chain uses TRBV5-5 and TRBJ1-4, with D tentatively TRBD1 (5 bases). The CDR3 extends over 15 amino acids. CDR1 and CDR2 (germline): SGHKS, YYEKEE (reference sequence). The V end lost 4 bases, the J end lost 7 bases, and 17 bases lay between the germline ends. DNA of the CDR3: TGTGCCAGCAGCCCGGGGACTCTCGGACGTGAAAAACTGTTTTTT. This sequence encodes CASSPGTLGREKLFF.

The rearrangement joins TRBV10-3 to TRBJ1-5; D gene unclear. Germline V gene sequence: CDR1 ENHRY, CDR2 SYGVKD. V lost 3 bases, J lost 8 bases, and 17 bases lay in between. The CDR3 sequence is 15 residues long. CDR3 nucleotides: TGTGCCATCAGTGACCCTGGACTCCAGGAGGAGCCCCAGCATTTT. Amino acid sequence: CAISDPGLQEEPQHF.

Here the CDR3 DNA reads TGTGCCAGCAGTTTACAGATTGCAACTAATGAAAAACTGTTTTTT. Amino acids: CASSLQIATNEKLFF. The chain combines TRBV28 with TRBJ1-4; the D is unclear. The length of the CDR3 is 15 residues. Trimming pared 2 bases from V and 0 bases from J, leaving 7 bases between. Germline CDR1 reads MDHEN; CDR2 reads SYDVKM. Filled out from reference TRBV28 and TRBJ1-4, the complete variable domain reads DVKVTQSSRYLVKRTGEKVFLECVQDMDHENMFWYRQDPGLGLRLIYFSYDVKMKEKGDIPEGYSVSREKKERFSLILESASTNQTSMYLCASSLQIATNEKLFFGSGTQLSVL.

This clone has just a few counts. This rearrangement joins TRBV5-4 to TRBJ2-3; 8 bases line up with TRBD2. This CDR3 is 14 amino acids long. The germline gives CDR1 SGHNT, CDR2 YYREEE (reference sequence). The junction had 8 bases not matched to a gene; V was cut back by 2 bases and J by 9 bases. The CDR3, as DNA: TGTGCCAGCAGCTTCGGTCGGGAGGGCCGGACGCAGTATTTT. This codes for CASSFGREGRTQYF.

The chain links TRBV5-4 to TRBJ2-2; 7 nucleotides agree with TRBD2. The CDR3 is 15 residues long. V gave up 0 bases and J gave up 6 bases; unmatched junction bases: 5. The germline V gene encodes CDR1 SGHNT and CDR2 YYREEE (reference sequence). CDR3 nucleotides: TGTGCCAGCAGCTTGGCTAGCGGCGGGGCCGGGGAGCTGTTTTTT. Translated, it gives CASSLASGGAGELFF.

This clone was counted between two and nine times. The rearrangement links TRBV7-8 to TRBJ1-3, with D possibly TRBD1 on 5 matching bases. The V gene's germline CDR1 is SGHVS and CDR2 FQNEAQ. The CDR3 runs to 18 residues. The ends were cut back, 1 base at V and 0 bases at J, with 16 bases in the middle. The CDR3 sequence: CASSLGYVRDISGNTIYF. CDR3 DNA: TGTGCCAGCAGCTTAGGTTACGTCAGGGATATCTCTGGAAACACCATATATTTT.

The chain combines TRBV13 with TRBJ1-5; D call uncertain. The germline V and J ends were trimmed by 2 bases and 0 bases, with 5 bases remaining between them. Germline-derived CDR1 and CDR2 are PRHDT and FYEKMQ (reference sequence). The CDR3 is made up of 14 amino acids. This CDR3 reads CASSLSYSNQPQHF. In DNA form, the CDR3 reads TGTGCCAGCAGCTTAAGTTATAGCAATCAGCCCCAGCATTTT.

The chain couples TRBV5-4 to TRBJ1-1; D is possibly TRBD1 (6 bases). The CDR3 runs 16 residues. CDR1 is SGHNT and CDR2 is YYREEE in the germline V gene (reference sequence). Trimming took off 0 bases at V and 2 bases at J, with 14 bases between the two ends. CDR3 loop: CASSLALDRRNTEAFF. The CDR3 DNA is TGTGCCAGCAGCTTGGCCCTCGACAGGAGAAACACTGAAGCTTTCTTT.

J is TRBJ1-2 and V is TRBV7-8; 7 nucleotides agree with TRBD1. CDR3 length: 15 amino acids. Germline CDR1 and CDR2: SGHVS and FQNEAQ. Trimming at V came to 4 bases and at J to 3 bases, leaving 8 bases not matched to a gene. In DNA, the CDR3 is TGTGCCAGCAGCTCCTCAGGGACAGTTTACTATGGCTACACCTTC. Translation: CASSSSGTVYYGYTF.

The V call is TRBV2, the J call TRBJ2-5; D is ambiguous. CDR1 is SNHLY and CDR2 is FYNNEI in the germline V gene. V lost 1 base and J 4 bases, leaving 10 bases between the germline ends. The CDR3 is 14 amino acids. CDR3: CASSEGTTGETQYF. The CDR3, as DNA: TGTGCCAGCAGTGAAGGAACTACGGGAGAGACCCAGTACTTC.

The rearrangement links TRBV9 to TRBJ2-5; D is undetermined. The CDR3 is 14 amino acids. The germline gives CDR1 SGDLS, CDR2 YYNGEE. V was shortened by 2 bases and J by 0 bases, with 8 bases between the two germline ends. Written as DNA, the CDR3 is TGTGCCAGCAGCGTCGGACGGCACCAAGAGACCCAGTACTTC. Residues: CASSVGRHQETQYF.

Points on this clone: The same CDR3 also results from other DNA sequences found in this sample. V is TRBV28 and J is TRBJ2-2; D is tentatively TRBD1 or TRBD2 (5 bases each). The CDR3 is 14 amino acids. Trimming took 10 bases from V and 7 from J, leaving 19 bases between them. The germline CDR1 and CDR2 sequences are MDHEN and SYDVKM. Written as DNA, the CDR3 is TGTGCCACCAACACAAAGGGGACGGTCGGGGAGCTGTTTTTT. It is translated as CATNTKGTVGELFF.

The chain joins TRBV21-1 to TRBJ2-5; no DNA check was done on the table's D call, TRBD2. TRBV21-1 is classified as a pseudogene. This CDR3 spans 17 amino acids. CDR3: CASSKERPSGRLETQYF. The DNA for the CDR3 is TGTGCCAGCAGCAAAGAACGGCCTAGCGGGAGGTTGGAGACCCAGTACTTC.